The 4 T cell receptor beta chains given below trace back to one sample, sequenced in a study of blood T cell repertoires in COVID-19. Sequencing used immunoSEQ multiplex PCR; TCRdb keeps in-frame clones, though not all of them. The data show fewer than 200,000 clones, approximately 82% seen once. The sequenced sample consisted of peripheral blood. The receptors were gathered from a woman older than 75 with acute or convalescent COVID-19.

J is TRBJ1-1 and V is TRBV5-4; D not resolved. The CDR3 has 13 residues. Germline CDR1 SGHNT, CDR2 YYREEE (reference sequence). With 5 bases removed from V and 4 bases from J, the gap between germline ends came to 12 bases. CDR3: CASRGGWGTEAFF. The CDR3 DNA is TGTGCCAGCAGGGGAGGGTGGGGCACTGAAGCTTTCTTT.

J is TRBJ2-7 and V is TRBV19, with D tentatively TRBD2 (6 bases). The CDR3 is 15 residues long. Germline V gene lookup returns CDR1 LNHDA and CDR2 SQIVND (reference sequence). V was trimmed by 3 bases and J by 3 bases, leaving 15 bases between them. This chain's CDR3 is CASSIIIWGGYEQYF. The CDR3 coding sequence is TGTGCCAGTAGTATTATCATTTGGGGAGGCTACGAGCAGTACTTC. The full variable domain, its missing parts supplied by reference TRBV19 and TRBJ2-7, is DGGITQSPKYLFRKEGQNVTLSCEQNLNHDAMYWYRQDPGQGLRLIYYSQIVNDFQKGDIAEGYSVSREKKESFPLTVTSAQKNPTAFYLCASSIIIWGGYEQYFGPGTRLTVT.

The rearrangement links TRBV6-5 to TRBJ1-3, with 9 bases aligning to TRBD1. This CDR3 is 15 amino acids long. V dropped 2 bases and J dropped 7; count of bases not matched to a gene: 6. Germline V gene sequence: CDR1 MNHEY, CDR2 SVGAGI. The CDR3 bases are TGTGCCAGCAGTTACGCAACAGGGGGCAGGAACACCATATATTTT. Its protein product is CASSYATGGRNTIYF.

The rearrangement uses TRBV14 and TRBJ2-7, with 7 positions matching TRBD2. The junction had 5 bases not matched to a gene; V was cut back by 6 bases and J by 3 bases. Germline V CDR1 and CDR2: SGHDN, FVKESK. The CDR3 has 13 amino acids. The CDR3 region is CASSLAARYEQYF. The CDR3 DNA follows: TGTGCCAGCAGTCTAGCGGCACGCTACGAGCAGTACTTC.